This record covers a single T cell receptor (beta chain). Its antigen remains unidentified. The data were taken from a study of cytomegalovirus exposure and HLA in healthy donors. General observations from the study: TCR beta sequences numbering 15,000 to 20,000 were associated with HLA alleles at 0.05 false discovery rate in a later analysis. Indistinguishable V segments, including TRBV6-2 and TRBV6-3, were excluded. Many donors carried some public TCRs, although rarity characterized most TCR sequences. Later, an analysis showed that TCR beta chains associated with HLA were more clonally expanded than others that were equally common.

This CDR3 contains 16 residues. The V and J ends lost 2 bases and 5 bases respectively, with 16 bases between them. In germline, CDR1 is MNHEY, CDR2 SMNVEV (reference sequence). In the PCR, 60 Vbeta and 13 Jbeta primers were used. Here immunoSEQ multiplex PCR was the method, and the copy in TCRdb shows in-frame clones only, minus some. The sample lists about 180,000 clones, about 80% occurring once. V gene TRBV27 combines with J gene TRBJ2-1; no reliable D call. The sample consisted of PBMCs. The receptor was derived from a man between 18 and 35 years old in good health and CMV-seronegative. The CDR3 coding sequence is TGTGCCAGCAGTTTAAAGAGTCCTAGTCCCCACAATGAGCAGTTCTTC. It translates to CASSLKSPSPHNEQFF.